This TCR beta chain was found in a study of blood T cell repertoires in COVID-19. Produced via immunoSEQ multiplex PCR; TCRdb's table is partial and in-frame only. The sample holds 65,000 or so clones, approximately 84% seen once. V lost 5 bases, J lost 5 bases, and 16 bases lay in between. The length of the CDR3 is 15 residues. In germline, CDR1 is MDHEN, CDR2 SYDVKM. The sequence was obtained from a human donor in a cohort sampled during active COVID-19. This sequence joins TRBV28 and TRBJ1-5; D remains unclear. The specimen was peripheral blood. The CDR3 reads CASSLPRGDYQPQHF. The CDR3 DNA sequence: TGTGCCAGCAGTCTACCCCGAGGAGACTATCAGCCCCAGCATTTT.